One sample yielded the 18 T cell receptor beta chains listed below, sequenced in a study of blood T cell repertoires in COVID-19. Assay used: immunoSEQ multiplex PCR; TCRdb lists only in-frame clones, some missing. Of approximately 87,000 clones in the sample, 80% to 90% are singletons; the top ten hold 15% to 18%. The sequenced material came from peripheral blood. The receptors were gathered from a woman aged 80 or over with acute or convalescent COVID-19.

This clone was recorded once. J is TRBJ2-3 and V is TRBV18; D is ambiguous. Trimming pared 3 bases from V and 4 bases from J, leaving 8 bases between. CDR1 and CDR2 from the germline V gene are KGHSH and LQKENI. The CDR3 sequence is 13 residues long. CDR3 in amino acids: CASSPEMADTQYF. The CDR3 coding sequence is TGTGCCAGCTCACCCGAGATGGCAGATACGCAGTATTTT.

This chain uses TRBV3-1 (or the pseudogene TRBV3-2) with TRBJ1-5; 9 bases fit TRBD1. The V and J ends lost 4 bases and 5 bases, in that order; junction bases with no gene match: 6. CDR3 size: 15 residues. The germline gives CDR1 LGHDT, CDR2 YNNKEL (reference sequence). CDR3 region: CASSPSDRGHQPQHF. In DNA form, the CDR3 reads TGTGCCAGCAGCCCGTCGGACAGGGGACATCAGCCCCAGCATTTT.

J is TRBJ1-1 and V is TRBV5-1; D possibly corresponds to TRBD1 (6 bases). Germline V gene data show CDR1 as SGHRS and CDR2 as YFSETQ. Deletions cut 5 bases from V and 4 bases from J, with 12 bases between. The CDR3 consists of 13 residues. The CDR3 region is CASRQGWGTEAFF. The CDR3 DNA is TGCGCCAGCAGACAGGGTTGGGGCACTGAAGCTTTCTTT.

The chain uses TRBV18 and TRBJ1-4; TRBD1 matches 8 bases. Germline V gene data show CDR1 as KGHSH and CDR2 as LQKENI. The ends lost 5 bases at V and 4 bases at J; junction bases unmatched: 6. CDR3 length: 15 amino acids. This CDR3 is CASSTGGQVNEKLFF. For the CDR3, the DNA is TGTGCCAGCTCAACCGGGGGACAGGTTAATGAAAAACTGTTTTTT.

The chain combines TRBV30 with TRBJ2-1, with 10 bases identical to TRBD1. Unmatched junction bases numbered 14, after V lost 2 bases and J lost 4 bases. This CDR3 is built from 18 residues. Germline-derived CDR1 and CDR2 are GTSNPN and SVGIG (reference sequence). This CDR3 is CAWSLPLGTGAIYNEQFF. CDR3 coding DNA: TGTGCCTGGAGTCTACCTTTGGGGACAGGGGCCATATACAATGAGCAGTTCTTC.

The genes are TRBV19 and TRBJ1-1; TRBD1 agrees at 7 bases. The CDR3 is made up of 14 amino acids. V was pared by 4 bases and J by 5 bases, with 7 bases of the junction left unmatched. Germline V gene data show CDR1 as LNHDA and CDR2 as SQIVND (reference sequence). CDR3 region: CASSNTGDRTEAFF. The CDR3 DNA reads TGTGCCAGTAGTAACACAGGGGATCGGACTGAAGCTTTCTTT.

The gene calls are TRBV21-1 and TRBJ1-1; the tabulated D call, TRBD1, remains unverified against the DNA. TRBV21-1 constitutes a pseudogene. This CDR3 contains 18 residues. The CDR3 reads CASSKEFGDISLNTEAFF. The CDR3 nucleotides read TGTGCCAGCAGCAAAGAATTTGGGGACATAAGTTTGAACACTGAAGCTTTCTTT.

V is TRBV30 and J is TRBJ2-1; perhaps TRBD2 as D (6 bases). Germline lookup yields CDR1 GTSNPN and CDR2 SVGIG (reference sequence). V dropped 4 bases and J dropped 6 bases, with 22 bases sitting between them. CDR3 length: 16 amino acids. Here the CDR3 reads CAWNPGWAGPPNEQFF. As DNA, the CDR3 is TGTGCCTGGAACCCGGGATGGGCGGGGCCCCCCAATGAGCAGTTCTTC.

The chain combines TRBV7-2 with TRBJ2-2, with D perhaps matching TRBD1 (6 bases). V lost 3 bases, J lost 0 bases, and 8 bases lay in between. This CDR3 is 15 amino acids long. Per the germline V gene, CDR1 is SGHTA and CDR2 is FQGNSA. The CDR3 DNA reads as TGTGCCAGCAGCTTGACAGGCGCGAACACCGGGGAGCTGTTTTTT. Its protein product is CASSLTGANTGELFF.

The J gene is TRBJ1-1, the V gene TRBV5-1, with D possibly matching TRBD1 (5 bases). The CDR3 has 15 amino acids. Trimming took off 0 bases at V and 6 bases at J, with 15 bases between the two ends. Germline-derived CDR1 and CDR2 are SGHRS and YFSETQ. CDR3: CASSLAQGESPEAFF. The CDR3, as DNA: TGCGCCAGCAGCTTGGCTCAGGGCGAGTCGCCTGAAGCTTTCTTT.

V gene TRBV12-5 combines with J gene TRBJ2-4; TRBD1 aligns across 7 bases. The germline CDR1 and CDR2 sequences are LGHNT and FRNRAP. V was pared by 7 bases and J by 4 bases, with 13 bases of the junction left unmatched. This CDR3 has 16 residues. CDR3 coding DNA: TGTGCTAGTGCCCCCGACAGGGTGGTGCGGAAAAACATTCAGTACTTC. It specifies CASAPDRVVRKNIQYF.

J is TRBJ1-2 and V is TRBV6-6; weak D call: TRBD1 (5 bases). Trimming removed 3 bases from V and 5 bases from J, with 13 bases in between. The CDR3 has 14 amino acids. Germline lookup yields CDR1 MNHNY and CDR2 SVGAGI (reference sequence). The CDR3 loop reads CASSYPGGSYGYTF. The CDR3 nucleotides read TGTGCCAGCAGTTATCCCGGGGGGTCTTATGGCTACACCTTC.

This clone was seen a few times. The rearrangement links TRBV2 to TRBJ1-2; perhaps TRBD1 as D (5 bases). Deletions cut 3 bases from V and 0 bases from J, with 8 bases between. The germline CDR1 and CDR2 sequences are SNHLY and FYNNEI. This CDR3 spans 14 amino acids. The CDR3 DNA follows: TGTGCCAGCAGTGAGGACACAACTAACTATGGCTACACCTTC. Translating it yields CASSEDTTNYGYTF.

The rearrangement links TRBV4-3 to TRBJ2-1; 12 bases align to TRBD2. The ends lost 4 bases at V and 7 bases at J; junction bases unmatched: 14. This CDR3 is built from 18 residues. Germline loops: CDR1 LGHNA, CDR2 YSLEER. CDR3 protein: CASSPQRKLAGGGNEQFF. The CDR3 region has the DNA TGCGCCAGCAGCCCCCAGCGAAAACTAGCGGGGGGAGGGAATGAGCAGTTCTTC.

A few counts support this clone. The chain has TRBV18 and TRBJ1-3, with 7 bases fitting TRBD1. The germline V gene has CDR1 KGHSH and CDR2 LQKENI. The CDR3 covers 16 residues. With V trimmed by 1 base and J by 2 bases, 5 bases remained unmatched. The CDR3 protein is CASSPQDRFPGNTIYF. The CDR3 nucleotides read TGTGCCAGCTCACCACAGGACAGGTTTCCTGGAAACACCATATATTTT.

In this sample, this clone turned up once. The chain combines TRBV6-4 with TRBJ2-5; 9 bases are a match to TRBD2. J gave up 4 bases and V 3 bases, and 0 bases lay outside the gene matches. CDR1 and CDR2 from the germline V gene are MRHNA and SNTAGT. The CDR3 spans 13 residues. CDR3 in amino acids: CASSERGGETQYF. CDR3 sequence (DNA): TGTGCCAGCAGTGAGCGGGGGGGAGAGACCCAGTACTTC.

The chain carries TRBV28 and TRBJ1-4, with D possibly being TRBD1 (5 bases). The germline V gene encodes CDR1 MDHEN and CDR2 SYDVKM. This CDR3 is 14 amino acids long. V shed 3 bases and J shed 7 bases, with 12 bases lying between them. DNA for the CDR3: TGTGCCAGCAGTTTTTCCGGGGGTGGTGAAAAACTGTTTTTT. It specifies CASSFSGGGEKLFF.

This chain uses TRBV12-3 or TRBV12-4 with TRBJ1-4, with no clear D. The CDR3 contains 12 residues. V was trimmed by 3 bases and J by 7 bases, leaving 6 bases between them. This CDR3 is CASSFEVEKLFF. The CDR3 coding sequence is TGTGCCAGCAGTTTCGAGGTTGAAAAACTGTTTTTT.